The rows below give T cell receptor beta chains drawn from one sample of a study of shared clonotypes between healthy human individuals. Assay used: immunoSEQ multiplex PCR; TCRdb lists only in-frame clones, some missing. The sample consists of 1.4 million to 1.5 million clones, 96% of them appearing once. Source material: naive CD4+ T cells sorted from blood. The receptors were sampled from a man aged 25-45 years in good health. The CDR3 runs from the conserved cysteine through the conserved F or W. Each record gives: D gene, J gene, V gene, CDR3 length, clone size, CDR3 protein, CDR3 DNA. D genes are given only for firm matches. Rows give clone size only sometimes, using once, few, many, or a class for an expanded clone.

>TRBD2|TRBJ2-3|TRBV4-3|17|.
CASSQDQGLAGWNTQYF
TGCGCCAGCAGCCAAGATCAGGGACTAGCGGGATGGAATACGCAGTATTTT
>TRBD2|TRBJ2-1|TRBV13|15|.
CAGGGAGGTSRDRFF
TGTGCCGGCGGCGGAGCGGGAGGGACCTCGAGGGATCGGTTCTTC
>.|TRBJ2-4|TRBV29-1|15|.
CSVEARDKKGNIQYF
TGCAGCGTTGAAGCCCGGGACAAAAAAGGGAACATTCAGTACTTC
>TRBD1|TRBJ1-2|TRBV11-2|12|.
CASTRTGNGYTF
TGTGCCAGCACCAGGACAGGGAACGGCTACACCTTC
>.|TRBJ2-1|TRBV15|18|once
CATSPRAPQSPSYNEQFF
TGTGCCACTAGCCCCCGGGCCCCCCAGTCCCCATCCTACAATGAGCAGTTCTTC
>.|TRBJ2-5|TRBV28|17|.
CASSSPAGTKVGETQYF
TGTGCCAGCAGTTCCCCAGCAGGAACCAAGGTGGGGGAGACCCAGTACTTC
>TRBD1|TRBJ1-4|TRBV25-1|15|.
CASSTGRGQYEKLFF
TGTGCCAGCAGTACTGGCAGGGGGCAGTATGAAAAACTGTTTTTT
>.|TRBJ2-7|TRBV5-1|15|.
CASSLSGVLSYEQYF
TGCGCCAGCAGCCTCTCGGGAGTCCTCTCCTACGAGCAGTACTTC
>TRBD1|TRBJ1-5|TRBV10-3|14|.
CAIRDGTGGQPQHF
TGTGCCATCAGGGACGGGACAGGGGGACAGCCCCAGCATTTT
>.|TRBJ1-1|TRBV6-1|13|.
CASSEHRNTEAFF
TGTGCCAGCAGTGAACACAGGAACACTGAAGCTTTCTTT
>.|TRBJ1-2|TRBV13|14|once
CASSFRDGNYGYTF
TGTGCCAGCAGCTTCCGGGACGGCAACTATGGCTACACCTTC
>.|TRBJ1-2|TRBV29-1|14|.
CSVASGTSNYGYTF
TGCAGCGTCGCCAGCGGGACATCTAACTATGGCTACACCTTC
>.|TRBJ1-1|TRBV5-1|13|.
CASSLRYNTEAFF
TGCGCCAGCAGCTTAAGGTATAACACTGAAGCTTTCTTT
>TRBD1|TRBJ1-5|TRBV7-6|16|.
CASSPGQGLSNQPQHF
TGTGCCAGCAGCCCGGGACAGGGGTTAAGCAATCAGCCCCAGCATTTT
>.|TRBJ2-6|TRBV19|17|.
CASSPRGVESGANVLTF
TGTGCCAGTAGTCCGCGTGGCGTTGAATCCGGGGCCAACGTCCTGACTTTC
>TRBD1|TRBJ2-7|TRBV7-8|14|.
CASSLRDRSYEQYF
TGTGCCAGCAGCTTACGGGACAGGTCCTACGAGCAGTACTTC